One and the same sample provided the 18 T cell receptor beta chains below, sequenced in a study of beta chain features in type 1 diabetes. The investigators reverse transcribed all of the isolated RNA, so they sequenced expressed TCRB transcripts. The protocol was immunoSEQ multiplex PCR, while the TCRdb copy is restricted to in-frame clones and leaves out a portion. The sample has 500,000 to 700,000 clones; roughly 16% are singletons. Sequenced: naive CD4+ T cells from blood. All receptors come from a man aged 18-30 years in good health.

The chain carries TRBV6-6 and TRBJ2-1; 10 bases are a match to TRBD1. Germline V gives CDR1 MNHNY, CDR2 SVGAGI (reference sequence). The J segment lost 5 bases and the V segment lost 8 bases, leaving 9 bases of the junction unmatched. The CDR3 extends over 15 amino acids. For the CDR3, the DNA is TGTGCCAGCGAAAGAGGGACAGGGGTTAACAATGAGCAGTTCTTC. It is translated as CASERGTGVNNEQFF.

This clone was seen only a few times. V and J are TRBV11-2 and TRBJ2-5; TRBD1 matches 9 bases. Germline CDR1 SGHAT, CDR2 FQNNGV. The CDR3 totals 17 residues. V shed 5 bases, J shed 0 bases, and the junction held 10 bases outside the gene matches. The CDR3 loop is CASSHRDRDPYQETQYF. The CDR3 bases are TGTGCCAGCAGCCACCGGGACAGGGACCCGTACCAAGAGACCCAGTACTTC.

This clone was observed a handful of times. DNA for the CDR3: TGTGCCTGGAGTATCGGGGTTGGTCATTCACCCCTCCACTTT. Its protein product is CAWSIGVGHSPLHF. The chain joins TRBV30 to TRBJ1-6; no clear D. The CDR3 is 14 residues long. CDR1 is GTSNPN and CDR2 is SVGIG in the germline V gene (reference sequence). V lost 2 bases and J 8 bases, leaving 13 bases between the germline ends.

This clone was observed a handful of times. CDR3 nucleotide sequence: TGTGCCAGTAGTATGGCTGTTACTAGCGGGAGTTGGAGAGAGACCCAGTACTTC. It encodes CASSMAVTSGSWRETQYF. V gene TRBV19 combines with J gene TRBJ2-5, with 11 bases that match TRBD2. Germline V gene sequence: CDR1 LNHDA, CDR2 SQIVND (reference sequence). V dropped 3 bases and J dropped 4; count of bases not matched to a gene: 13. This CDR3 has 18 residues.

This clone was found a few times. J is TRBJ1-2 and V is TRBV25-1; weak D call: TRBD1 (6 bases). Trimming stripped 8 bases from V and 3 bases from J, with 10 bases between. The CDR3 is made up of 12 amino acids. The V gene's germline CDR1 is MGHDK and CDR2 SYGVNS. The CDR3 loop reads CASENRDYGYTF. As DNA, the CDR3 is TGTGCCAGCGAGAACAGGGACTATGGCTACACCTTC.

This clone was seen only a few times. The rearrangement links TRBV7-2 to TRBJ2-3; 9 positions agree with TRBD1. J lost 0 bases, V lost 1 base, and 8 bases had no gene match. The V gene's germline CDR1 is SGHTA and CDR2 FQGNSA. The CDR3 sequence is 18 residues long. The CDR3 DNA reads TGTGCCAGCAGCTTAGGCTACAGGGGGCGAAAGAGCACAGATACGCAGTATTTT. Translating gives CASSLGYRGRKSTDTQYF.

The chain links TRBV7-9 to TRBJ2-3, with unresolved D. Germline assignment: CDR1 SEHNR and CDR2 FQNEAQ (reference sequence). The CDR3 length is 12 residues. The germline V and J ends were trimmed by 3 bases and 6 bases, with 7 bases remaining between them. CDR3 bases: TGTGCCAGCAGCTTTAGGATGGATACGCAGTATTTT. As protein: CASSFRMDTQYF.

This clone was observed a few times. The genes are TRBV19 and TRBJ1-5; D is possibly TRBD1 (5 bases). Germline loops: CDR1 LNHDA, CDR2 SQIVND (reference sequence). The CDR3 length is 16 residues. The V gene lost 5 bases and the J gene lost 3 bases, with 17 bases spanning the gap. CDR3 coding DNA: TGTGCCAGTAGTCCCGGTGGTCGGGGGAACAATCAGCCCCAGCATTTT. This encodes CASSPGGRGNNQPQHF.

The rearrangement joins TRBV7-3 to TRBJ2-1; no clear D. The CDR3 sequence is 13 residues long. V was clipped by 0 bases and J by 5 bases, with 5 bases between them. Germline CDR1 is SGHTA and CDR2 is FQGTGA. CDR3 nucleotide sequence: TGTGCCAGCAGCTTAACGATTCACAATGAGCAGTTCTTC. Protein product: CASSLTIHNEQFF.

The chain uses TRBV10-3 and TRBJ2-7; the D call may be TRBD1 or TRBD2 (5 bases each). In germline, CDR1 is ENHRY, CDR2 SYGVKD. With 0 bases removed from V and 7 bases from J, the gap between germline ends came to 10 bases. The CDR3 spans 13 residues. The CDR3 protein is CAISESREGEQYF. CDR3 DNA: TGTGCCATCAGTGAGTCGAGAGAGGGGGAGCAGTACTTC.

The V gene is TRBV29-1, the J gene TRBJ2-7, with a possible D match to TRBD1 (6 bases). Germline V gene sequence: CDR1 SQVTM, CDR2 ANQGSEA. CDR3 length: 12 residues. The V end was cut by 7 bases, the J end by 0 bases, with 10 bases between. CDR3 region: CSAYRDSYEQYF. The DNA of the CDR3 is TGCAGCGCCTACAGGGACTCCTACGAGCAGTACTTC.

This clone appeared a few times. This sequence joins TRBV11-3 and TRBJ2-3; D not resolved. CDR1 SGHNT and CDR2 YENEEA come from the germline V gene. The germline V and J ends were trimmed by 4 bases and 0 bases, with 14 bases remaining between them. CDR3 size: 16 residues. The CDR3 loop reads CASSSNYPASTDTQYF. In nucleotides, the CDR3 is TGTGCCAGCAGCTCCAACTACCCGGCTAGCACAGATACGCAGTATTTT. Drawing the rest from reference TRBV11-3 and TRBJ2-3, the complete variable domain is EAGVVQSPRYKIIEKKQPVAFWCNPISGHNTLYWYLQNLGQGPELLIRYENEEAVDDSQLPKDRFSAERLKGVDSTLKIQPAELGDSAVYLCASSSNYPASTDTQYFGPGTRLTVL.

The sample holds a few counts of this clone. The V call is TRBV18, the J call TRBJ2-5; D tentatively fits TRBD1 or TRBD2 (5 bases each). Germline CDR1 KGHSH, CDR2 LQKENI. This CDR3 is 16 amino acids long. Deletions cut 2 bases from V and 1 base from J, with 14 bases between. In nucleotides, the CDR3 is TGTGCCAGCTCACCAGCGATAACGGGGACCCAAGAGACCCAGTACTTC. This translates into CASSPAITGTQETQYF.

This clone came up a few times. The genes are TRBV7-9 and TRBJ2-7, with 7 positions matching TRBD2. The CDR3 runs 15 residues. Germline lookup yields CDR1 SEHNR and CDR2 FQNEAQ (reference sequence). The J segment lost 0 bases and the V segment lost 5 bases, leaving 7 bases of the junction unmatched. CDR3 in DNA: TGTGCCAGCAGCGCAGGGACTACCTTCTCCTACGAGCAGTACTTC. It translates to CASSAGTTFSYEQYF.

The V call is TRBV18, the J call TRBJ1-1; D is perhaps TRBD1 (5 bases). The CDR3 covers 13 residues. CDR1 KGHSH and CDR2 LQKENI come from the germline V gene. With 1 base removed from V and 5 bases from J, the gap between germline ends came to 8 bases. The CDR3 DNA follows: TGTGCCAGCTCACCACAGGGGAAGACTGAAGCTTTCTTT. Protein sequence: CASSPQGKTEAFF.

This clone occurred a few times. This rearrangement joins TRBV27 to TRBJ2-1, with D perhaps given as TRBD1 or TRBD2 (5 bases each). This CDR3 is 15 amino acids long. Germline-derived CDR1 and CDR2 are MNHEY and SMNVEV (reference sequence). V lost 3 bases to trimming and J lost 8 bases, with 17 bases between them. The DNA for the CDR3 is TGTGCCAGCAGTTTCGGCGGGCAGGGACGTTATGAGCAGTTCTTC. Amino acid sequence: CASSFGGQGRYEQFF.

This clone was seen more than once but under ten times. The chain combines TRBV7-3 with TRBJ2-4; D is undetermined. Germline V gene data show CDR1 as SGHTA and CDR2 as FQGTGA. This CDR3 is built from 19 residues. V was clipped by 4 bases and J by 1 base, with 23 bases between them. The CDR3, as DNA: TGTGCCAGCAGCTCCTTAGAACCCAATGGGAATTTTGCCAAAAACATTCAGTACTTC. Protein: CASSSLEPNGNFAKNIQYF.

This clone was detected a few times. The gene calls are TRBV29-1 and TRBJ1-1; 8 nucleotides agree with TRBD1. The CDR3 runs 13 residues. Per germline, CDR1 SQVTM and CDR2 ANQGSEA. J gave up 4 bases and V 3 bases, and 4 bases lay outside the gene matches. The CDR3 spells CSVDRQGTTEAFF. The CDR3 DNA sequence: TGCAGCGTTGACCGACAGGGGACCACTGAAGCTTTCTTT.